The entry below describes one TCR beta chain. Its matching antigen is unknown. Combining iRepertoire HTBI primers with Arm-PCR of CDR3 regions, the authors built TCR beta libraries. One entry per CDR3 protein, called by TCRdb with MiXCR from the multiplex PCR reads. The sample contains approximately 360,000 distinct CDR3 sequences, roughly 25% of which appear only once. The sample comes from a study of regulatory T cells in long-lasting Graves disease. Time point specified: persistent/refractory GD, antithyroid drugs over 5 years with positive TRAb. There was RNA extracted from PBMCs, and the TCR library was made from it. The V gene's germline CDR1 is MDHEN and CDR2 SYDVKM. The CDR3 consists of 14 residues. Trimming left V 8 bases short and J 6 bases short, with 14 bases between. Study-level points and caveats: TCR diversity was lower in persistent than newly diagnosed Graves' disease.

The sample was peripheral blood mononuclear cells (PBMCs), taken when the disease was refractory, from a patient treated with antithyroid drugs. The sequence was collected from a woman aged 40-49 years with Graves disease. The V call is TRBV28, the J call TRBJ1-6; D gene uncertain. The DNA for the CDR3 is TGTGCCAGCTCACCCCGGCAGGCTAATTCACCCCTCCACTTT. Encoded protein: CASSPRQANSPLHF.